The next 9 T cell receptor beta chains were all read from a single sample in a study of blood T cell repertoires in COVID-19. The method was immunoSEQ multiplex PCR; TCRdb's version includes in-frame clones alone and lacks a portion of them. Among about 270,000 clones listed, about 83% were seen once. Sequencing used peripheral blood. The origin of the receptors is a man at least 80 years old with acute or convalescent COVID-19.

The chain has TRBV12-2 and TRBJ2-7; whether TRBD2, the table's D call, matches the DNA was not checked. TRBV12-2 is shown as a pseudogene. This CDR3 spans 13 amino acids. The CDR3 reads CASRPGKTYEQYF. Here the CDR3 DNA reads TGTGCAAGTCGCCCCGGGAAAACCTACGAGCAGTACTTC.

This clone was detected only once. The V call is TRBV29-1, the J call TRBJ2-5, with TRBD1 matching over 12 bases. Germline V gene sequence: CDR1 SQVTM, CDR2 ANQGSEA. V was clipped by 7 bases and J by 8 bases; unmatched bases: 11. The CDR3 runs to 14 residues. This CDR3 is CSARDRGLFGTQYF. In nucleotides, the CDR3 is TGCAGCGCTAGGGACAGGGGGCTCTTTGGCACCCAGTACTTC.

The CDR3 DNA reads TGTGCCAGCTCACGGACAGGGGTGAGAGAAGATACGCAGTATTTT. Amino acid sequence: CASSRTGVREDTQYF. This chain connects TRBV18 to TRBJ2-3; 9 bases match TRBD1. Germline V lookup: CDR1 KGHSH, CDR2 LQKENI. CDR3 length equals 15 residues. V was pared by 4 bases and J by 5 bases, with 7 bases of the junction left unmatched.

V and J are TRBV28 and TRBJ2-3, with D possibly being TRBD1 (5 bases). Trimming cost V 4 bases and J 2 bases, with 13 bases left between them. CDR3 length equals 15 residues. CDR1 is MDHEN, CDR2 SYDVKM, per germline. CDR3 amino acids: CASSSNRPITDTQYF. The CDR3, as DNA: TGTGCCAGCAGTTCAAACAGGCCCATCACAGATACGCAGTATTTT. The whole variable domain, filled in from reference TRBV28 and TRBJ2-3, reads DVKVTQSSRYLVKRTGEKVFLECVQDMDHENMFWYRQDPGLGLRLIYFSYDVKMKEKGDIPEGYSVSREKKERFSLILESASTNQTSMYLCASSSNRPITDTQYFGPGTRLTVL.

The V gene is TRBV7-2, the J gene TRBJ2-1, with D perhaps TRBD1 (6 bases). This CDR3 has 15 amino acids. Germline loops: CDR1 SGHTA, CDR2 FQGNSA. V was cut by 5 bases and J by 0 bases, with 11 bases left in between. The chain's CDR3 is CASSGRGSSYNEQFF. For the CDR3, the DNA is TGTGCCAGCAGCGGCAGGGGCAGCTCCTACAATGAGCAGTTCTTC.

The chain uses TRBV25-1 and TRBJ1-2, with TRBD1 identical over 7 bases. The CDR3 sequence is 15 residues long. Germline trimming cut 2 bases from V and 6 bases from J; bases unmatched to any gene: 9. In germline, CDR1 is MGHDK, CDR2 SYGVNS. CDR3 protein: CASSEAGTANDGYTF. The CDR3 bases are TGTGCCAGCAGTGAAGCCGGGACAGCGAATGATGGCTACACCTTC.

The V gene is TRBV27, the J gene TRBJ2-3, with no clear D. The CDR3 extends over 13 amino acids. V lost 4 bases, J lost 6 bases, and 11 bases lay in between. Looked up from germline, CDR1 is MNHEY and CDR2 is SMNVEV (reference sequence). CDR3 DNA: TGTGCCAGCAGTTCCACTGGTTGGGATACGCAGTATTTT. Translating gives CASSSTGWDTQYF.

The gene calls are TRBV6-5 and TRBJ2-5; possibly TRBD1 for D (6 bases). The germline gives CDR1 MNHEY, CDR2 SVGAGI. The CDR3 spans 15 residues. Trimming took 6 bases from V and 4 from J, leaving 18 bases between them. CDR3 coding DNA: TGTGCCAGCAGGGGACAACGCAAGGTTGGAGAGACCCAGTACTTC. Encoded protein: CASRGQRKVGETQYF.

The genes are TRBV7-2 and TRBJ2-4, with TRBD1 matching over 7 bases. CDR1 SGHTA and CDR2 FQGNSA come from the germline V gene. V was pared by 1 base and J by 10 bases, with 4 bases of the junction left unmatched. This CDR3 is 13 amino acids long. The CDR3 DNA is TGTGCCAGCAGCTTAGAGCCCAGGGGGATTCAGTACTTC. Translating it yields CASSLEPRGIQYF.